This is a list of T cell receptor beta chains from one sample in a study of T cell changes during pregnancy in multiple sclerosis. The protocol was immunoSEQ multiplex PCR, while the TCRdb copy is restricted to in-frame clones and leaves out a portion. The data hold around 35,000 clones, with approximately 90% observed a single time. The source was CD8+ T cells from peripheral blood mononuclear cells, collected in the first trimester of pregnancy. These receptors were collected from a female donor with multiple sclerosis, enrolled in a pregnancy study. Each CDR3 is given with its conserved first and last residue. Each record gives: CDR3 DNA, CDR3 protein, V gene, J gene, clone size, D gene. D genes are given only for firm matches. Where a row states a size, it is once, few, many or the class of an expanded clone; other rows omit it.

TGTGCCACCAAGGCGGGGACCTCGGGCTACACCTTC	CATKAGTSGYTF	TRBV6-5	TRBJ1-2	NA	NA
TGCGCCACCTCGGGGGGGAGCTATAGCGTAGCATACGAGCAGTACTTC	CATSGGSYSVAYEQYF	TRBV5-1	TRBJ2-7	NA	TRBD2
TGTGCCAGCAGCAAATTCATAGGGGGCTCCTCCTACGAGCAGTACTTC	CASSKFIGGSSYEQYF	TRBV21-1	TRBJ2-7	NA	NA
TGTGCTAGCAGCGAGACAGGGAACACTGAAGCTTTCTTT	CASSETGNTEAFF	TRBV7-7	TRBJ1-1	NA	NA
TGTGCCAGCAGCTCGGGACAGGGCCCAGAGACCCAGTACTTC	CASSSGQGPETQYF	TRBV7-6	TRBJ2-5	NA	TRBD1
TGTGCCAGCAGTTACTCGAGGCTAATTGGGGAGCTGTTTTTT	CASSYSRLIGELFF	TRBV6-5	TRBJ2-2	NA	NA
TGTGCCAGCAGTGGACGAGATTCCGGGCTGAGGGATAATGAAAAACTGTTTTTT	CASSGRDSGLRDNEKLFF	TRBV28	TRBJ1-4	NA	NA
TGTGCCAGCAGCTTAGCTAGCGGGACCTACGAGCAGTACTTC	CASSLASGTYEQYF	TRBV7-2	TRBJ2-7	NA	TRBD2
TGTGCCAGCAGCTTATCCCCTTCTTACGAGCAGTACTTC	CASSLSPSYEQYF	TRBV7-6	TRBJ2-7	NA	NA
TGTGCCAGCAGTTTTAGCGGGAGTAATGAGCAGTTCTTC	CASSFSGSNEQFF	TRBV27	TRBJ2-1	NA	TRBD2
TGTGCCAGCAGTTCAGGGGGCTTTGGCACTGAAGCTTTCTTT	CASSSGGFGTEAFF	TRBV6-1	TRBJ1-1	NA	TRBD1
TGTGCCAGCAGCTTTGACTCAAAAAAACTGTTTTTT	CASSFDSKKLFF	TRBV7-9	TRBJ1-4	NA	NA
TGTGCCAGCAGTCCGGTCCGGGAAGAGACCCAGTACTTC	CASSPVREETQYF	TRBV13	TRBJ2-5	NA	NA
TGTGCCATCAGTGATGGGACAGGGGTAAATTTCGGCGGCTACACCTTC	CAISDGTGVNFGGYTF	TRBV10-3	TRBJ1-2	NA	TRBD1
TGTGCCAGCACCCGGGGGAGTGAGCAGTACTTC	CASTRGSEQYF	TRBV27	TRBJ2-7	NA	NA
TGTGCCAGCAGTTTAATAGCGGGAGGGGAGCTGTTTTTT	CASSLIAGGELFF	TRBV28	TRBJ2-2	NA	TRBD2
TGTGCCAGCACCCGAAGCGGGGGGGCCTCCTACAATGAGCAGTTCTTC	CASTRSGGASYNEQFF	TRBV5-5	TRBJ2-1	few	TRBD2
TGTGCCACCGGGGCAGGGACTTACGAGCAGTACTTC	CATGAGTYEQYF	TRBV5-6	TRBJ2-7	NA	NA
TGTGCCAGCACCATCTTAGCGGGAGTCACATACAATGAGCAGTTCTTC	CASTILAGVTYNEQFF	TRBV2	TRBJ2-1	NA	TRBD2
TGTGCCAGCAGTTTCACCCGACTAGTCGGGCGCACAGATACGCAGTATTTT	CASSFTRLVGRTDTQYF	TRBV28	TRBJ2-3	NA	NA
TGTGCAGCAGGGGGAACTGAAGCTTTCTTT	CAAGGTEAFF	TRBV6-5	TRBJ1-1	NA	TRBD1
TGTGCCAGCAGCGACCGGGAGGGCCTAGTCAATGAGCAGTTCTTC	CASSDREGLVNEQFF	TRBV7-8	TRBJ2-1	few	TRBD2
TGCGCCAGCAGCCTTCCCCAGGGGACCGAGCAGTACTTC	CASSLPQGTEQYF	TRBV4-1	TRBJ2-7	medium-sized	NA
TGTGCCAGCAAACCTAGCGGGCCGACCTACGAGCAGTACTTC	CASKPSGPTYEQYF	TRBV27	TRBJ2-7	NA	TRBD2
TGTGCCAGCAGCGGTGACAGGGGGCTAGGGAACACTGAAGCTTTCTTT	CASSGDRGLGNTEAFF	TRBV5-6	TRBJ1-1	NA	TRBD1
TGCGCCAGCAGCTTGGTCGGGGAGCCCTACGAGCAGTACTTC	CASSLVGEPYEQYF	TRBV5-1	TRBJ2-7	NA	NA
TGTGCCAGCAGTGACTTCCAGAGTGGGAGCTCCTACGAGCAGTACTTC	CASSDFQSGSSYEQYF	TRBV6-4	TRBJ2-7	NA	NA
TGTGCCAGCGGCCGAACTAGCGCAGCCTCCTACAATGAGCAGTTCTTC	CASGRTSAASYNEQFF	TRBV19	TRBJ2-1	NA	TRBD2
TGTGCCAGCAGCCAGGGACTAGCGGGAGAAGCAGATACGCAGTATTTT	CASSQGLAGEADTQYF	TRBV7-6	TRBJ2-3	NA	TRBD2
TGTGCCACCAGCAGAGATCTCGGGTCTGGGGCCAACGTCCTGACTTTC	CATSRDLGSGANVLTF	TRBV15	TRBJ2-6	few	NA
TGTGCCAGTAGTACCCGGACTAGCGGGAGGGCCCCAGATACGCAGTATTTT	CASSTRTSGRAPDTQYF	TRBV19	TRBJ2-3	NA	TRBD2
TGTGCCAGCAGTGAGGAGACGGGGACAGGGGGAGACGAGCAGTACTTC	CASSEETGTGGDEQYF	TRBV6-1	TRBJ2-7	few	TRBD1
TGTGCCAGCAGCCCCGGGGAGGGTGCGGGAGAGACCCAGTACTTC	CASSPGEGAGETQYF	TRBV5-4	TRBJ2-5	NA	TRBD2
TGTGCCAGCAGCCACATCGGACGGGAGGGCCGAACCGGGGAGCTGTTTTTT	CASSHIGREGRTGELFF	TRBV14	TRBJ2-2	NA	TRBD2
TGTGCCAGCAGCATTGGGACTAGCGGGAAGGAGACCCAGTACTTC	CASSIGTSGKETQYF	TRBV6-5	TRBJ2-5	NA	TRBD2
TGTGCCAGCAGTTACCTACAGGGGCCCTACGAGCAGTACTTC	CASSYLQGPYEQYF	TRBV6-6	TRBJ2-7	NA	TRBD1
TGTGCCAGCAGCCAAGATGCAGTCTATGGCTACACCTTC	CASSQDAVYGYTF	TRBV4-2	TRBJ1-2	NA	NA
TGTGCCAGCAGCATTTACAGGGGATCCACCGGGGAGCTGTTTTTT	CASSIYRGSTGELFF	TRBV21-1	TRBJ2-2	once	NA
TGCGCCAGCAGCCAAGATCGGTTGGGGGGTGATACGCAGTATTTT	CASSQDRLGGDTQYF	TRBV4-1	TRBJ2-3	NA	NA
TGTGCCAGCAGTTTAGGACAGGGGGCCCCCTACGAGCAGTACTTC	CASSLGQGAPYEQYF	TRBV27	TRBJ2-7	NA	TRBD1
TGTGCCAGCAGTTCTACAGGGCGCGAGCAGTACTTC	CASSSTGREQYF	TRBV27	TRBJ2-7	NA	NA
TGTGCCAGCAGCTTGGGGCCAGGACAGGGGGCCTGGGGCTACACCTTC	CASSLGPGQGAWGYTF	TRBV5-4	TRBJ1-2	NA	TRBD1
TGCAGCGTCGGCCAGGGGAGCTACGAGCAGTACTTC	CSVGQGSYEQYF	TRBV29-1	TRBJ2-7	NA	NA
TGTGCCAGCAGTGGGGGACTAGCGGGGACACAAGATGAGCAGTTCTTC	CASSGGLAGTQDEQFF	TRBV5-8	TRBJ2-1	NA	TRBD2
TGTGCCAGCAGTCTGGACAAGTTTCAGCCCCAGCATTTT	CASSLDKFQPQHF	TRBV2	TRBJ1-5	NA	NA